This TCR beta chain was captured by sequencing in a study of shared clonotypes between healthy human individuals. The study's findings and limits: Rarefaction exposed incomplete sorted-subset sequencing despite large depth.

Germline CDR1 reads SGHTA; CDR2 reads FQGNSA. The CDR3 covers 13 residues. The J segment lost 7 bases and the V segment lost 6 bases, leaving 7 bases of the junction unmatched. Points on this clone: Its target is not known.

Replicate PCRs run on sorted subsets employed around 200 ng DNA, around 27,000 T cell genomes. Data came from immunoSEQ multiplex PCR; TCRdb stores just in-frame clones and leaves some out. There are more than 2 million clones in the sample; 95% occur only once, and more than 0.1% lies in the top ten. The sample consisted of naive CD4+ T cells sorted from blood. Noted subset: CD45RA+ positively selected. This clonotype was sampled from a man aged 18-30 years in good health. This chain joins TRBV7-2 and TRBJ1-1, with 8 bases aligning to TRBD1. The chain's CDR3 is CASRGSGGFEAFF. CDR3 sequence (DNA): TGTGCCAGCAGGGGTTCAGGGGGCTTTGAAGCTTTCTTT.